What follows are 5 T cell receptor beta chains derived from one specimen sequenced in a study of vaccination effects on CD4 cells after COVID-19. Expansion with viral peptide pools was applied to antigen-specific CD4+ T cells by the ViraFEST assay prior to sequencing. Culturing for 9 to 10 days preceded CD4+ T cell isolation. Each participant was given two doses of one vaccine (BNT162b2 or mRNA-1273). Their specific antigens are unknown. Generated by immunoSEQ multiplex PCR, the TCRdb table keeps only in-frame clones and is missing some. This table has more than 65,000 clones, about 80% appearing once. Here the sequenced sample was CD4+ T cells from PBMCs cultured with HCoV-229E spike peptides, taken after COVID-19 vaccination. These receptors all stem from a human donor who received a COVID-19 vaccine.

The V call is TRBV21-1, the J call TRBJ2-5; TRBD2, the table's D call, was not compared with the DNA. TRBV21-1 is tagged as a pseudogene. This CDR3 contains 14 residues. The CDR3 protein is CASSNQRGIETQYF. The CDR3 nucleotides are TGTGCCAGCAGCAACCAGCGGGGGATAGAGACCCAGTACTTC.

CDR3 residues: CAWSADRGITYSNQPQHF. The CDR3 region has the DNA TGTGCCTGGAGTGCGGACAGGGGGATAACTTATAGCAATCAGCCCCAGCATTTT. This sequence joins TRBV30 and TRBJ1-5; 10 bases are a match to TRBD1. Trimming removed 1 base from V and 0 bases from J; junction bases left unmatched: 9. The CDR3 loop spans 18 amino acids. Looked up from germline, CDR1 is GTSNPN and CDR2 is SVGIG (reference sequence).

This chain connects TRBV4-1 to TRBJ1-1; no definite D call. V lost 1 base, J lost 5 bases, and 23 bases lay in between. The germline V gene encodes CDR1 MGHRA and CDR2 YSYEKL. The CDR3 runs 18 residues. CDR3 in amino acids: CASSQGILRRRPETEAFF. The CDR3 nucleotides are TGCGCCAGCAGCCAAGGAATCTTGCGGCGCCGGCCGGAGACTGAAGCTTTCTTT.

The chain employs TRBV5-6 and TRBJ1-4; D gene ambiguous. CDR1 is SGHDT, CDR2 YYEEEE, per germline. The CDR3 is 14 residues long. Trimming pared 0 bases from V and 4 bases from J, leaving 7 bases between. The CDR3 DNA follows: TGTGCCAGCAGCTTGGGCCGGTTTAATGAAAAACTGTTTTTT. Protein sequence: CASSLGRFNEKLFF.

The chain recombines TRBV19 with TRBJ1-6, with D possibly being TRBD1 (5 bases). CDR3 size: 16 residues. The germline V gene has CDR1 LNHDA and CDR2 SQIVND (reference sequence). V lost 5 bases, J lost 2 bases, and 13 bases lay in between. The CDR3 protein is CASSARDGTYNSPLHF. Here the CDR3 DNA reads TGTGCCAGTAGTGCCCGGGACGGAACCTATAATTCACCCCTCCACTTT.